Below are 3 T cell receptor beta chains sequenced from a single sample in a study of sequential checkpoint blockade in melanoma. Treatment denoted: randomized to nivolumab then ipilimumab (arm A) or the reverse (arm B). Generated by immunoSEQ multiplex PCR, the TCRdb table keeps only in-frame clones and is missing some. The table shows 17,000 or so clones, with 70% occurring only once. The sample in question was CD8+ T cells sorted from blood (inferred from file names), obtained from a patient given nivolumab and ipilimumab in sequence. These receptors originate from a human donor with melanoma.

This clone was seen a few times. The genes are TRBV29-1 and TRBJ2-1; TRBD2 is a possible D gene (5 bases). The germline V gene has CDR1 SQVTM and CDR2 ANQGSEA. This CDR3 has 16 amino acids. Trimming removed 3 bases from V and 0 bases from J, with 15 bases in between. The CDR3 DNA reads TGCAGCGTTGAGGGAGTACAGATGAGCTCCTACAATGAGCAGTTCTTC. Encoded protein: CSVEGVQMSSYNEQFF.

The chain uses TRBV11-3 and TRBJ2-1, with 12 bases lining up with TRBD1. With V trimmed by 1 base and J by 6 bases, 7 bases remained unmatched. Germline-derived CDR1 and CDR2 are SGHNT and YENEEA. The length of the CDR3 is 17 residues. As DNA, the CDR3 is TGTGCCAGCAGCTTAGCGATTGGGACAGGGGGCCGCAATGAGCAGTTCTTC. It is translated as CASSLAIGTGGRNEQFF.

The chain uses TRBV27 and TRBJ1-1; D remains unclear. The CDR3 contains 15 residues. V shed 3 bases and J shed 3 bases, with 14 bases lying between them. The germline V gene encodes CDR1 MNHEY and CDR2 SMNVEV (reference sequence). For the CDR3, the DNA is TGTGCCAGCAGTTTTTCGGCTTCTCGGGACACTGAAGCTTTCTTT. Its protein is CASSFSASRDTEAFF.